Following are 21 T cell receptor beta chains from one sample sequenced in a study of blood T cells in healthy people across ages. A J-beta primer mix and a sample-barcoded 5' primer were used in a second PCR of roughly 6 to 11 cycles. TCRdb used MiXCR to reprocess the 5' RACE reads, holding one entry per CDR3 protein. This table holds hundreds of thousands of distinct CDR3 sequences, less than 35% found once. Sample: blood. These receptors were collected from a woman over 75 in good health.

This clonotype was seen a few times. The rearrangement links TRBV12-3 or TRBV12-4 to TRBJ1-5; D unclear. This CDR3 is built from 14 residues. Trimming pared 8 bases from V and 3 bases from J, leaving 14 bases between. CDR3 sequence: CASRYGRVNQPQHF. The CDR3 nucleotides are TGTGCCAGCCGTTACGGGCGGGTCAATCAGCCCCAGCATTTT.

This clonotype has just one count. V and J are TRBV20-1 and TRBJ2-3; D gene uncertain. This CDR3 contains 16 residues. With 0 bases removed from V and 0 bases from J, the gap between germline ends came to 13 bases. Germline CDR1 reads DFQATT; CDR2 reads SNEGSKA (reference sequence). The CDR3 protein is CSARDPTQTSTDTQYF. DNA of the CDR3: TGCAGTGCTAGAGATCCGACGCAGACTAGCACAGATACGCAGTATTTT.

The table lists this clonotype with many counts. This chain joins TRBV7-2 and TRBJ2-7, with D hard to call. CDR3 length: 14 residues. Between the trimmed V and J ends, which lost 5 bases and 0 bases, there was a span of 11 bases. CDR1 is SGHTA and CDR2 is FQGNSA in the germline V gene. Here the CDR3 DNA reads TGTGCCAGCAGCGCCCGGTCCGGCTCCTACGAGCAGTACTTC. Translating gives CASSARSGSYEQYF.

V and J are TRBV29-1 and TRBJ1-1, with TRBD1 matching 9 bases. CDR3 length: 15 amino acids. Trimming cost V 0 bases and J 2 bases; bases outside gene matches: 4. Per the germline V gene, CDR1 is SQVTM and CDR2 is ANQGSEA. The CDR3 bases are TGCAGCGTTGAAGACGCGACAGGGGGTAACACTGAAGCTTTCTTT. It yields the protein CSVEDATGGNTEAFF.

This clonotype was observed at least ten times. The chain combines TRBV12-3 or TRBV12-4 with TRBJ1-4, with D tentatively TRBD1 (5 bases). V gave up 6 bases and J gave up 7 bases, with 12 bases separating them. CDR3 length equals 13 residues. CDR3 nucleotides: TGTGCCAGCAGCCCACGAAGGGGTGAAAAACTGTTTTTT. It yields the protein CASSPRRGEKLFF.

This clonotype was counted at least ten times. The V call is TRBV29-1, the J call TRBJ1-2, with 9 bases aligning to TRBD1. This CDR3 region has 15 residues. Germline CDR1 SQVTM, CDR2 ANQGSEA. The CDR3 nucleotides read TGCAGTGGATGGACAGGGGAGGCGAGGAACTATGGCTACACCTTC. This sequence encodes CSGWTGEARNYGYTF.

This clonotype has a single count. The chain uses TRBV5-1 and TRBJ2-1; weak D call: TRBD1 (6 bases). The CDR3 contains 15 residues. Germline values: CDR1 SGHRS, CDR2 YFSETQ. V was cut by 6 bases and J by 13 bases, with 26 bases left in between. The CDR3 bases are TGCGCCAGCAACCCCGGACAGTCGTACCAAGAGACCCAGTTCTTC. It is translated as CASNPGQSYQETQFF.

In this sample, this clonotype turned up once. This could be a read error, since a much larger clone is one nucleotide away. This sequence joins TRBV6-5 and TRBJ2-7; possibly TRBD1 for D (5 bases). V lost 2 bases, J lost 6 bases, and 8 bases lay in between. This CDR3 is 12 amino acids long. The germline V gene has CDR1 MNHEY and CDR2 SVGAGI. The CDR3: CASSYDRPEQYF. The DNA for the CDR3 is TGTGCCAGCAGTTACGACAGACCCGAGCAGTACTTC.

This clonotype was seen at least ten times. The chain uses TRBV5-1 and TRBJ2-1; 10 bases are a match to TRBD2. Losses at the gene ends were 0 bases for V and 12 bases for J; bases not matched to a gene: 6. This CDR3 is built from 14 residues. CDR1 and CDR2 (germline): SGHRS, YFSETQ. For the CDR3, the DNA is TGCGCCAGCAGCTTGGAGTCTAGCGGGGGAGTGCAGTTCTTC. Translating gives CASSLESSGGVQFF.

The sample holds a few counts of this clonotype. It may be a read error: a sequence one base away is much more abundant. The V gene is TRBV20-1, the J gene TRBJ1-2, with 9 bases that match TRBD1. The CDR3 contains 15 residues. CDR1 is DFQATT, CDR2 SNEGSKA, per germline (reference sequence). Trimming at V came to 1 base and at J to 4 bases, leaving 7 bases not matched to a gene. The CDR3 DNA sequence: TGCAGTGCTAGAGCTTGGACAGGGGAGGGCTATGGCTACACCTTC. Translated, it gives CSARAWTGEGYGYTF.

In its sample, this clonotype was seen many times. The chain carries TRBV12-3 or TRBV12-4 and TRBJ1-2, with D possibly being TRBD1 (5 bases). This CDR3 contains 14 residues. The germline V and J ends were trimmed by 6 bases and 0 bases, with 11 bases remaining between them. The CDR3 coding sequence is TGTGCCAGCAGAGGGGACGGAGCTAACTATGGCTACACCTTC. This codes for CASRGDGANYGYTF.

V gene TRBV3-1 combines with J gene TRBJ1-1; TRBD1 matches 7 bases. This CDR3 has 17 residues. Per germline, CDR1 LGHDT and CDR2 YNNKEL (reference sequence). With V trimmed by 0 bases and J by 0 bases, 7 bases remained unmatched. In nucleotides, the CDR3 is TGTGCCAGCAGCCAAGATTTGAGGGGGCGGATGAACACTGAAGCTTTCTTT. It translates to CASSQDLRGRMNTEAFF.

In this sample, this clonotype turned up many times. The rearrangement links TRBV12-3 or TRBV12-4 to TRBJ1-6; D possibly corresponds to TRBD1 (5 bases). This CDR3 spans 16 amino acids. Between the trimmed V and J ends, which lost 5 bases and 2 bases, there was a span of 13 bases. CDR3 residues: CASSEKGSTYNSPLHF. The CDR3 region has the DNA TGTGCCAGCAGTGAAAAGGGGTCCACCTATAATTCACCCCTCCACTTT.

The CDR3 region is CASSRTLGQLYNEQFF. For the CDR3, the DNA is TGTGCCAGCAGCCGGACCCTGGGGCAGTTGTACAATGAGCAGTTCTTC. The V and J genes are TRBV5-6 and TRBJ2-1, with D perhaps TRBD1 (5 bases). This CDR3 is 16 amino acids long. CDR1 is SGHDT, CDR2 YYEEEE, per germline. The ends were cut back, 4 bases at V and 4 bases at J, with 18 bases in the middle.

This clonotype was seen ten or more times. This chain connects TRBV6-6 to TRBJ2-7, with D hard to call. The V gene lost 4 bases and the J gene lost 5 bases, with 18 bases spanning the gap. The CDR3 runs to 15 residues. Germline CDR1 is MNHNY and CDR2 is SVGAGI (reference sequence). The CDR3 is CASSSLGAVNHEQYF. The CDR3 nucleotides are TGTGCCAGCAGTTCGCTCGGCGCCGTTAATCACGAGCAGTACTTC.

This clonotype was seen many times. The chain links TRBV12-3 or TRBV12-4 to TRBJ1-2; TRBD1 is a possible D gene (6 bases). The CDR3 has 13 residues. The V gene lost 5 bases and the J gene lost 8 bases, with 15 bases spanning the gap. The CDR3 here is CASSPTGRGGYTF. The CDR3 region has the DNA TGTGCCAGCAGTCCAACAGGGCGCGGGGGCTACACCTTC.

This clonotype was observed many times. The chain links TRBV3-1 to TRBJ2-1, with TRBD2 identical over 14 bases. Germline trimming cut 3 bases from V and 2 bases from J; bases unmatched to any gene: 12. This CDR3 comprises 20 residues. Germline V gene lookup returns CDR1 LGHDT and CDR2 YNNKEL (reference sequence). CDR3 coding DNA: TGTGCCAGCAGCCATTCCTCCGGGACTAGCGGGGGAAAGGCCTACAATGAGCAGTTCTTC. Amino acids: CASSHSSGTSGGKAYNEQFF.

This clonotype was recorded at least ten times. The chain uses TRBV18 and TRBJ2-5; tentatively, D is TRBD1 (5 bases). The CDR3 runs to 13 residues. With 8 bases removed from V and 2 bases from J, the gap between germline ends came to 12 bases. The germline V gene encodes CDR1 KGHSH and CDR2 LQKENI. CDR3 in amino acids: CASSPGLQETQYF. The DNA of the CDR3 is TGTGCCAGCAGCCCAGGGCTACAAGAGACCCAGTACTTC. Drawing the rest from reference TRBV18 and TRBJ2-5, the complete variable domain is NAGVMQNPRHLVRRRGQEARLRCSPMKGHSHVYWYRQLPEEGLKFMVYLQKENIIDESGMPKERFSAEFPKEGPSILRIQQVVRGDSAAYFCASSPGLQETQYFGPGTRLLVL.

Comment on this clonotype: One junction end disagrees with the germline gene, perhaps due to a read error. The rearrangement joins TRBV12-3 or TRBV12-4 to TRBJ1-2; maybe TRBD1 (5 bases). This CDR3 is 15 amino acids long. In nucleotides, the CDR3 is TGTGCCAGCAGCCAGACCTGGCAGGGAAGCTATGGCCACACCTTC. Its protein is CASSQTWQGSYGHTF.

This rearrangement joins TRBV20-1 to TRBJ1-2; the match to TRBD1 covers 9 bases. With V trimmed by 2 bases and J by 8 bases, 3 bases remained unmatched. The CDR3 sequence is 12 residues long. CDR1 and CDR2 (germline): DFQATT, SNEGSKA (reference sequence). The CDR3 bases are TGCAGTGCTAGAACCGGGACAGGGGGCTACACCTTC. This codes for CSARTGTGGYTF.

This clonotype was observed a handful of times. A much larger clone differs from this one at a single base, so this may be a read error. The chain couples TRBV12-3 or TRBV12-4 to TRBJ2-1; TRBD1 agrees at 9 bases. Gene TRBJ2-7 matches the end of the DNA better, so the J call may be wrong. CDR3 length: 16 amino acids. The CDR3 protein is CASSLMGQGSYNEQYF. The CDR3 DNA reads as TGTGCCAGCAGTTTAATGGGACAGGGTTCCTACAATGAGCAGTACTTC.